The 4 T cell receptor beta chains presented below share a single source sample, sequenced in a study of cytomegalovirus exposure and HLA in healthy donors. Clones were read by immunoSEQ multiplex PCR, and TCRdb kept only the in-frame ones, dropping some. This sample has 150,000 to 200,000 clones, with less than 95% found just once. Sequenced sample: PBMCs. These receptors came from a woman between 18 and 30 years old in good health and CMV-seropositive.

The CDR3: CASSEFRSDTGNEQFF. In DNA form, the CDR3 reads TGCGCCAGCAGTGAGTTCCGCTCGGACACCGGGAATGAGCAGTTCTTC. The V call is TRBV10-2, the J call TRBJ2-1; D is perhaps TRBD1 (5 bases). From germline, CDR1 is WSHSY and CDR2 SAAADI. Deletions cut 1 base from V and 7 bases from J, with 17 bases between. The CDR3 totals 16 residues.

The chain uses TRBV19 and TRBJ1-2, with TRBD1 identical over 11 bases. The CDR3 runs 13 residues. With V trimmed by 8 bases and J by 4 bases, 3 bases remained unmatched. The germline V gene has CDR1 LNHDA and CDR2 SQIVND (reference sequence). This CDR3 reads CASGQGASYGYTF. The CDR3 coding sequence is TGTGCCAGTGGACAGGGGGCTTCCTATGGCTACACCTTC. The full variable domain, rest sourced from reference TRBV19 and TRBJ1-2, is DGGITQSPKYLFRKEGQNVTLSCEQNLNHDAMYWYRQDPGQGLRLIYYSQIVNDFQKGDIAEGYSVSREKKESFPLTVTSAQKNPTAFYLCASGQGASYGYTFGSGTRLTVV.

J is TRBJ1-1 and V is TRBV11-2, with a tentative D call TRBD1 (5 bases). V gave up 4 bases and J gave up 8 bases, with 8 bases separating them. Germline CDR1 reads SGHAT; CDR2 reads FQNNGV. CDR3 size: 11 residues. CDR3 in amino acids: CASSSTAEAFF. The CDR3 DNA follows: TGTGCCAGCAGCTCGACAGCCGAAGCTTTCTTT.

This CDR3 reads CASSLAGGNNEQFF. The CDR3 DNA is TGTGCCAGCAGTTTAGCGGGAGGCAATAATGAGCAGTTCTTC. The gene calls are TRBV6-5 and TRBJ2-1; TRBD2 agrees at 10 bases. This CDR3 spans 14 amino acids. Germline assignment: CDR1 MNHEY and CDR2 SVGAGI. Trimming removed 4 bases from V and 7 bases from J; junction bases left unmatched: 4.